This T cell receptor (beta chain) is drawn from a study of CD8 T cells in Susac syndrome. Trimming left V 8 bases short and J 4 bases short, with 17 bases between. CDR1 and CDR2 from the germline V gene are MGHRA and YSYEKL. CDR3 length: 14 amino acids. TEMRA cells were FACS-enriched and CD8+ and CD4+ T cells negatively isolated. RNA was extracted with the RNeasy kit, and a quantity of about 0.45 to 1 ug was reverse transcribed using random hexamers. The TCR beta CDR3 was amplified by immunoSEQ multiplex PCR across 54 Vbeta, 13 Jbeta. MiXCR was run by TCRdb on the immunoSEQ multiplex PCR reads, yielding one entry per CDR3 protein. The top ten hold roughly 0.13% of the sample, which has around 220,000 distinct CDR3 sequences, 80% to 95% seen once.

The V call is TRBV4-1, the J call TRBJ1-1; a weak D match, TRBD1 (5 bases). The TCR comes from a human donor with multiple sclerosis. Sequences were obtained from CD8+ T cells from PBMCs. The CDR3 DNA sequence: TGCGCCAGCTTTGCGGACATCTCCACCACTGAAGCTTTCTTT. This translates into CASFADISTTEAFF.